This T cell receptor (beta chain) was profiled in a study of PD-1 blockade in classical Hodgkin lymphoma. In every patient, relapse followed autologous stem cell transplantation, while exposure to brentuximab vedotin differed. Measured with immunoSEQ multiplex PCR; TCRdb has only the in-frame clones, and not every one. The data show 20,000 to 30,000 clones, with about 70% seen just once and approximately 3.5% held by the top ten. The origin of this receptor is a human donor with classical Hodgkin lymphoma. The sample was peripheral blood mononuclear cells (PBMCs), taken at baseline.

As DNA, the CDR3 is TGTGCCAGCAGCTTCACCGGGACAGGGGGGGGCGAGCAGTACTTC. Residues: CASSFTGTGGGEQYF. The chain couples TRBV7-2 to TRBJ2-7; 11 bases agree with TRBD1. The CDR3 is 15 amino acids. The V and J ends lost 3 bases and 6 bases, in that order; junction bases with no gene match: 7. CDR1 is SGHTA, CDR2 FQGNSA, per germline.